This T cell receptor (beta chain) emerged from a study of blood T cell repertoires in COVID-19. Study-level background: Both acute and convalescent COVID-19 samples were obtained from the United States, Italy and Spain. Sources were T cells, B-cell-depleted T cells, or PBMCs; the material itself was cDNA or gDNA.

Original processing notes: Scientists estimated how many nucleated cells there were by amplifying reference gene primers. Clones were sequenced by immunoSEQ multiplex PCR, and TCRdb holds only the in-frame ones, with some missing. The V and J calls and clone size come from that table; D and trimming were worked out from the DNA. This sample has about 270,000 clones, with approximately 87% found just once. V was pared by 7 bases and J by 9 bases, with 16 bases between. CDR1 and CDR2 (germline): MNHEY, SMNVEV (reference sequence). This CDR3 comprises 14 residues. The sample was peripheral blood. This rearrangement joins TRBV27 to TRBJ1-6; tentatively, D is TRBD1 (5 bases). This sequence originates from a woman aged 30 to 39 with COVID-19, enrolled during active disease. This chain's CDR3 is CASTWVGVGSPLHF. In DNA, the CDR3 is TGTGCCAGCACCTGGGTAGGGGTGGGTTCACCCCTCCACTTT.